This T cell receptor beta chain was obtained from a study of cytomegalovirus exposure and HLA in healthy donors. Of note for this clone: Its specificity is unknown.

Trimming at V came to 3 bases and at J to 10 bases, leaving 10 bases not matched to a gene. This CDR3 comprises 16 residues. Germline CDR1 and CDR2: SGHNT and YYREEE (reference sequence). Study results and limitations: There were a few CMV-associated chains whose specificity for CMV antigens was confirmed in vitro. Cytomegalovirus status was reportedly diagnosed by the classifier with high sensitivity and specificity.

Assay used: immunoSEQ multiplex PCR; TCRdb lists only in-frame clones, some missing. Found here are roughly 100,000 clones, about 95% of them singletons; the top ten hold 0.8% to 0.9%. V is TRBV5-4 and J is TRBJ2-1, with TRBD2 identical over 13 bases. The specimen was PBMCs. This clonotype originated in a woman between 18 and 30 years old in good health and CMV-seronegative. CDR3 sequence reads: CASSSGLAGVMREQFF. The CDR3, as DNA: TGTGCCAGCAGCTCCGGACTAGCGGGAGTGATGCGCGAGCAGTTCTTC.